This T cell receptor beta chain came from a study of T cells after yellow fever vaccination. Study at large: SMART-Seq v4 Ultra Low Input served to prepare low-cell-number fractions. Study-wide results and limits: Weaker, the secondary response had a peak occurring faster, on day 5 versus 15. Reappearing after the booster were most of the clones from primary vaccination (less than 97% CD4, 88% CD8).

The sample holds many counts of this clonotype. Its antigen is not identified. Germline loops: CDR1 SGHVS, CDR2 FQNEAQ. The CDR3 has 16 residues. J was trimmed by 1 base and V by 5 bases; bases with no gene match: 7. UMIs and a universal primer site were added when TCR cDNA was made by 5'RACE template switching. MiXCR, run by TCRdb on the 5' RACE reads, gives a single entry per CDR3 protein. The sample has 250,000 or so distinct CDR3 sequences, roughly 3.5% seen once; the top ten hold around a fifth. This sequence joins TRBV7-8 and TRBJ2-2, with 7 bases aligning to TRBD2. The sequenced sample was PBMCs, obtained 15 days after the yellow fever booster vaccination. The sequence came from a man between 18 and 35 years old who received the YFV17D yellow fever vaccine. CDR3 bases: TGTGCCAGCAGCCCTGTTGGCGGGGGGAACACCGGGGAGCTGTTTTTT. Translated: CASSPVGGGNTGELFF.